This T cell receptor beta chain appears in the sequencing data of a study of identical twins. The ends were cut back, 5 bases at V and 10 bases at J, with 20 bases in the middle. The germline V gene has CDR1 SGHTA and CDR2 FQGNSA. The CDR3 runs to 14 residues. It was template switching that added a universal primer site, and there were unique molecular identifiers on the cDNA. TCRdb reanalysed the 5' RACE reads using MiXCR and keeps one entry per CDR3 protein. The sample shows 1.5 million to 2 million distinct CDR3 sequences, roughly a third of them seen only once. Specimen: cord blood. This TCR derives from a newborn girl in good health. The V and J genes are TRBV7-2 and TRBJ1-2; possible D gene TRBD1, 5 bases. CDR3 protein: CASSPLGGIEDYTF. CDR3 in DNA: TGTGCCAGCAGCCCGCTGGGGGGTATTGAGGACTACACCTTC. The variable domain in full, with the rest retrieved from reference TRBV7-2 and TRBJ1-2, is GAGVSQSPSNKVTEKGKDVELRCDPISGHTALYWYRQSLGQGLEFLIYFQGNSAPDKSGLPSDRFSAERTGGSVSTLTIQRTQQEDSAVYLCASSPLGGIEDYTFGSGTRLTVV.